These 27 T cell receptor beta chains share one sample of origin, sequenced in a study of T cells after yellow fever vaccination. TCRdb recomputed calls from the 5' RACE reads with MiXCR, one row per CDR3 protein. The data hold 610,000 or so distinct CDR3 sequences, with roughly an eighth observed a single time. The sample consisted of PBMCs, taken on the day of the yellow fever booster vaccination. The receptors shown here come from a man under 40 who received the YFV17D yellow fever vaccine.

The rearrangement links TRBV19 to TRBJ2-7, with 8 bases matching TRBD1. V gave up 4 bases and J gave up 6 bases; unmatched junction bases: 5. The CDR3 totals 13 residues. CDR1 LNHDA and CDR2 SQIVND come from the germline V gene (reference sequence). The CDR3 nucleotides read TGTGCCAGTAGTACAGGGGGCGCGGTCGAGCAGTACTTC. This codes for CASSTGGAVEQYF.

This clonotype showed up many times. In DNA form, the CDR3 reads TGTGCCAGCAGCTTAGAGACCGGGAGACAGTACTTC. Amino acids: CASSLETGRQYF. The chain couples TRBV7-2 to TRBJ2-4, with D maybe TRBD2 (6 bases). This CDR3 region has 12 residues. The V end lost 1 base, the J end lost 13 bases, and 11 bases lay between the germline ends. Germline-derived CDR1 and CDR2 are SGHTA and FQGNSA.

This chain connects TRBV4-3 to TRBJ2-7; D might be TRBD2 (6 bases). CDR1 is LGHNA, CDR2 YSLEER, per germline. V was cut by 3 bases and J by 2 bases, with 14 bases left in between. There are 15 residues in the CDR3. Here the CDR3 DNA reads TGCGCCAGCAGCCACGCCAAGGAGGGCCCCTACGAGCAGTACTTC. Its protein is CASSHAKEGPYEQYF.

This clonotype was seen a few times. The junction shows a germline mismatch at one end, possibly a read error. The V call is TRBV18, the J call TRBJ2-3, with D perhaps given as TRBD1 or TRBD2 (5 bases each). CDR1 is KGHSH and CDR2 is LQKENI in the germline V gene. The CDR3 contains 15 residues. The CDR3 spells CASPPERGNTDTQYF. In nucleotides, the CDR3 is TGTGCCAGCCCACCTGAGAGGGGCAACACAGATACGCAGTATTTT.

This sequence joins TRBV30 and TRBJ1-5; D unclear. This CDR3 is built from 13 residues. Germline V gene lookup returns CDR1 GTSNPN and CDR2 SVGIG (reference sequence). V was trimmed by 1 base and J by 4 bases, leaving 8 bases between them. The CDR3 region has the DNA TGTGCCTGGAGTGAGCAGGCAAATCAGCCCCAGCATTTT. Residues: CAWSEQANQPQHF.

Here the CDR3 reads CATSGTGVIEQYF. The CDR3 DNA reads TGTGCCACCTCCGGGACAGGGGTTATCGAGCAGTACTTC. The chain links TRBV27 to TRBJ2-7; 10 bases align to TRBD1. The CDR3 is 13 amino acids. Germline assignment: CDR1 MNHEY and CDR2 SMNVEV (reference sequence). Germline trimming cut 10 bases from V and 6 bases from J; bases unmatched to any gene: 9.

V is TRBV7-2 and J is TRBJ2-5; the D gene is possibly TRBD2 (6 bases). CDR3 size: 12 residues. The germline gives CDR1 SGHTA, CDR2 FQGNSA. V was shortened by 5 bases and J by 5 bases, with 9 bases between the two germline ends. CDR3 amino acids: CASSGDWETQYF. CDR3 in DNA: TGTGCCAGCAGCGGGGACTGGGAGACCCAGTACTTC.

The chain uses TRBV7-9 and TRBJ2-3, with 7 bases fitting TRBD2. V gave up 5 bases and J gave up 0 bases; unmatched junction bases: 8. CDR1 and CDR2 (germline): SEHNR, FQNEAQ (reference sequence). The CDR3 totals 16 residues. The DNA of the CDR3 is TGTGCCAGCAGCAAAGTACTAGCGACTAGCACAGATACGCAGTATTTT. It codes for CASSKVLATSTDTQYF.

CDR3 region: CASSLSPGSGIGEAFF. The CDR3 DNA follows: TGTGCCAGCAGTTTATCGCCGGGGAGTGGGATCGGTGAAGCTTTCTTT. The gene calls are TRBV27 and TRBJ1-1; D is unclear. V lost 0 bases and J 7 bases, leaving 18 bases between the germline ends. The CDR3 covers 16 residues. CDR1 and CDR2 from the germline V gene are MNHEY and SMNVEV (reference sequence).

The chain uses TRBV7-2 and TRBJ2-2, with 7 bases that match TRBD1. The CDR3 is made up of 16 amino acids. The germline gives CDR1 SGHTA, CDR2 FQGNSA. J was trimmed by 1 base and V by 1 base; bases with no gene match: 3. The CDR3 sequence is CASSLVGTENTGELFF. CDR3 DNA: TGTGCCAGCAGCTTAGTTGGGACAGAGAACACCGGGGAGCTGTTTTTT.

This sequence joins TRBV15 and TRBJ2-7, with D possibly matching TRBD1 (6 bases). The CDR3 totals 14 residues. Germline V gives CDR1 LNHNV, CDR2 YYDKDF (reference sequence). Trimming took 5 bases from V and 4 from J, leaving 15 bases between them. For the CDR3, the DNA is TGTGCCACCAGCGGAGGACAGAGGAATTACGAGCAGTACTTC. Translated, it gives CATSGGQRNYEQYF. Combining the CDR3 with reference TRBV15 and TRBJ2-7 gives the whole variable domain DAMVIQNPRYQVTQFGKPVTLSCSQTLNHNVMYWYQQKSSQAPKLLFHYYDKDFNNEADTPDNFQSRRPNTSFCFLDIRSPGLGDTAMYLCATSGGQRNYEQYFGPGTRLTVT.

The chain has TRBV24-1 and TRBJ2-2, with a weak D call TRBD1 (5 bases). Germline values: CDR1 KGHDR, CDR2 SFDVKD. V was pared by 9 bases and J by 1 base, with 11 bases between. The CDR3 spans 14 residues. The CDR3 coding sequence is TGTGCCACCTCGGACATTCAGAACACCGGGGAGCTGTTTTTT. It specifies CATSDIQNTGELFF.

This clonotype occurred a few times. The chain carries TRBV29-1 and TRBJ1-2; D uncertain. V was clipped by 4 bases and J by 2 bases, with 8 bases between them. The CDR3 runs to 12 residues. CDR1 is SQVTM and CDR2 is ANQGSEA in the germline V gene. This CDR3 is CSVVGENYGYTF. CDR3 nucleotide sequence: TGCAGCGTTGTTGGGGAAAACTATGGCTACACCTTC.

This clonotype showed up just a few times. V and J are TRBV5-1 and TRBJ2-7, with 10 bases lining up with TRBD2. The CDR3 sequence is 15 residues long. With 6 bases clipped from V and 6 bases from J, the junction kept 12 bases outside the gene matches. From germline, CDR1 is SGHRS and CDR2 YFSETQ. The CDR3 spells CASIPLAGESGEQYF. The DNA of the CDR3 is TGCGCCAGCATACCTCTAGCGGGAGAAAGCGGCGAGCAGTACTTC.

This chain links TRBV25-1 with TRBJ2-7; D unresolved. CDR1 is MGHDK, CDR2 SYGVNS, per germline. There are 13 residues in the CDR3. V was cut by 2 bases and J by 3 bases, with 8 bases left in between. The CDR3 protein is CASSEAAFYEQYF. Written as DNA, the CDR3 is TGTGCCAGCAGTGAAGCAGCGTTCTACGAGCAGTACTTC.

There are a few counts of this clonotype. The chain carries TRBV5-1 and TRBJ2-3, with D possibly matching TRBD2 (7 bases). V gave up 1 base and J gave up 1 base, with 16 bases separating them. The CDR3 contains 17 residues. From germline, CDR1 is SGHRS and CDR2 YFSETQ. The CDR3 nucleotides are TGCGCCAGCAGCTTGCGGGGGGCGCGGGAAGGCACAGATACGCAGTATTTT. Translated, it gives CASSLRGAREGTDTQYF.

The V call is TRBV30, the J call TRBJ2-1; unclear D gene. Per germline, CDR1 GTSNPN and CDR2 SVGIG (reference sequence). The CDR3 sequence is 12 residues long. Trimming took off 2 bases at V and 9 bases at J, with 11 bases between the two ends. The CDR3, as DNA: TGTGCCTGGAGTTTGCTGTCGCGTGAGCAGTTCTTC. It encodes CAWSLLSREQFF.

This clonotype was observed a few times. The CDR3 nucleotides read TGCGCCAGCAGCCCGCCCGACATACCTTACGAGCAGTACTTC. Encoded protein: CASSPPDIPYEQYF. The rearrangement joins TRBV5-1 to TRBJ2-7; D is unresolved. V shed 4 bases and J shed 4 bases, with 15 bases lying between them. This CDR3 region has 14 residues. CDR1 SGHRS and CDR2 YFSETQ come from the germline V gene.

This rearrangement joins TRBV4-2 to TRBJ1-1; D is possibly TRBD1 (6 bases). CDR3 size: 14 residues. Trimming removed 0 bases at V and 10 bases at J, with 15 bases between. The germline gives CDR1 LGHNA, CDR2 YNFKEQ. DNA for the CDR3: TGTGCCAGCAGCCAAGATACCGGGGGCGCAGGAGCTTTCTTT. It translates to CASSQDTGGAGAFF.

This clonotype was detected ten times or more. The chain recombines TRBV24-1 with TRBJ2-5; D is ambiguous. The CDR3 runs 12 residues. Germline assignment: CDR1 KGHDR and CDR2 SFDVKD. The V and J ends lost 4 bases and 7 bases respectively, with 9 bases between them. CDR3 loop: CATSDRLGTQYF. CDR3 coding DNA: TGTGCCACCAGTGACCGTCTCGGGACCCAGTACTTC.

A few counts support this clonotype. V usage is TRBV10-3 and J usage is TRBJ2-5; no clear D. This CDR3 has 13 residues. Trimming removed 5 bases at V and 2 bases at J, with 9 bases between. Germline CDR1 is ENHRY and CDR2 is SYGVKD. The CDR3 coding sequence is TGTGCCATCAGTATAAGGGCTCAAGAGACCCAGTACTTC. It is translated as CAISIRAQETQYF.

This clonotype has ten or more counts. V is TRBV5-1 and J is TRBJ2-5, with D unresolved. The CDR3 is 11 residues long. Trimming took 3 bases from V and 10 from J, leaving 10 bases between them. The germline CDR1 and CDR2 sequences are SGHRS and YFSETQ. The chain's CDR3 is CASSSLNYQYF. CDR3 DNA: TGCGCCAGCAGCTCCTTGAATTACCAGTACTTC. The full variable domain, its missing parts supplied by reference TRBV5-1 and TRBJ2-5, is KAGVTQTPRYLIKTRGQQVTLSCSPISGHRSVSWYQQTPGQGLQFLFEYFSETQRNKGNFPGRFSGRQFSNSRSEMNVSTLELGDSALYLCASSSLNYQYFGPGTRLLVL.

This clonotype was counted a few times. CDR3 region: CASSPRDPLALTYNEQFF. The CDR3 coding sequence is TGTGCCAGCAGCCCTCGAGATCCGCTAGCCCTTACCTACAATGAGCAGTTCTTC. The gene calls are TRBV3-1 and TRBJ2-1; tentative D call: TRBD2 (5 bases). Germline-derived CDR1 and CDR2 are LGHDT and YNNKEL (reference sequence). The CDR3 spans 18 residues. V lost 4 bases and J 2 bases, leaving 21 bases between the germline ends.

In this sample, this clonotype turned up many times. This sequence joins TRBV24-1 and TRBJ2-5; 8 nucleotides match TRBD1. The CDR3 loop spans 12 amino acids. The trim removed 12 bases at V and 5 bases at J, leaving 7 bases unmatched. Germline values: CDR1 KGHDR, CDR2 SFDVKD. The CDR3 coding sequence is TGTGCCGTACAGGGGGACCTGGAGACCCAGTACTTC. Residues: CAVQGDLETQYF.

This clonotype was observed a handful of times. The J gene is TRBJ1-4, the V gene TRBV5-1, with 7 nucleotides matching TRBD1. Germline V gene data show CDR1 as SGHRS and CDR2 as YFSETQ. Trimming removed 3 bases from V and 4 bases from J; junction bases left unmatched: 6. The CDR3 totals 15 residues. The CDR3 reads CASSSQGQSNEKLFF. The CDR3 DNA sequence: TGCGCCAGCAGCTCCCAGGGACAGAGTAATGAAAAACTGTTTTTT.

This clonotype was recorded at least ten times. The chain is built from TRBV4-3 and TRBJ2-3; D is perhaps TRBD1 or TRBD2 (5 bases each). Germline CDR1 LGHNA, CDR2 YSLEER. The CDR3 is made up of 16 amino acids. Trimming removed 0 bases from V and 3 bases from J, with 13 bases in between. The CDR3: CASSQDRGRRTDTQYF. The CDR3 bases are TGCGCCAGCAGCCAAGATCGGGGACGTCGGACAGATACGCAGTATTTT.

This clonotype has just a few counts. The genes are TRBV6-5 and TRBJ2-2, with a possible D match to TRBD1 (5 bases). CDR1 is MNHEY and CDR2 is SVGAGI in the germline V gene. V lost 6 bases and J 6 bases, leaving 8 bases between the germline ends. The CDR3 is 12 residues long. The CDR3 region has the DNA TGTGCCAGCAGGGGGCTGGCCGGGGAGCTGTTTTTT. Protein: CASRGLAGELFF.